The clone carrying this T cell receptor (beta chain) was seen ten or more times. Antigen specificity is unknown. A lack of ophthalmopathy progression within 18 months defined stable Graves' hyperthyroidism. Those patients with uncontrolled infection, other autoimmune disease, pregnancy or lactation were excluded. TCR beta CDR3 sequences were amplified from RNA transcripts. Using the HTBI primer set, a first-round RT-PCR was run on the TCR CDR3. TCRdb used MiXCR to reprocess the multiplex PCR reads, holding one entry per CDR3 protein. Of more than 300,000 distinct CDR3 sequences in the sample, less than 15% are singletons; the top ten hold over 8.5%. These data come from a study of T cells in Graves' hyperthyroidism and ophthalmopathy. General study points: The model predicted ophthalmopathy a median approximately seven months before onset.

The germline V gene encodes CDR1 SGHDT and CDR2 YYEEEE. This CDR3 is 14 amino acids long. Deletions cut 5 bases from V and 3 bases from J, with 14 bases between. The sequence derives from a woman between 18 and 29 years old with Graves' hyperthyroidism. The chain couples TRBV5-6 to TRBJ1-1; D not resolved. The specimen was blood. The CDR3 sequence: CASSWRDWDTEAFF. The CDR3 DNA is TGTGCCAGCAGTTGGAGGGATTGGGACACTGAAGCTTTCTTT.